The 13 T cell receptor beta chains listed next were all sequenced from one sample in a study of post-analysis software for immune sequencing data. Unique molecular identifiers featured in each of the TCR beta cDNA libraries. TCRdb reprocessed the PCR reads with MiXCR, giving one entry per CDR3 protein. The table records hundreds of thousands of distinct CDR3 sequences, less than 40% of them present only once. Broader study findings: There were several TRBV segments more frequent in patients than controls, and TRBV5-6, TRBV5-1 and TRBV20-1 were among them.

Their antigen targets remain unknown. The specimen sequenced was blood. The origin of the receptors is a girl aged 10 to 17 with multiple sclerosis.

In its sample, this clonotype was seen a few times. V gene TRBV10-3 combines with J gene TRBJ1-2, with D maybe TRBD1 (5 bases). The V gene's germline CDR1 is ENHRY and CDR2 SYGVKD. Trimming pared 4 bases from V and 6 bases from J, leaving 15 bases between. The CDR3 has 14 amino acids. The CDR3: CAISVGPGLDGYTF. The CDR3 coding sequence is TGTGCCATCAGTGTGGGGCCAGGGTTGGATGGCTACACCTTC.

V is TRBV4-1 and J is TRBJ1-1; D unresolved. CDR1 is MGHRA and CDR2 is YSYEKL in the germline V gene. V shed 1 base and J shed 1 base, with 13 bases lying between them. This CDR3 has 16 amino acids. The DNA for the CDR3 is TGCGCCAGCAGCCAAGGCCTACGTGGGGAGAACACTGAAGCTTTCTTT. Its protein is CASSQGLRGENTEAFF.

CDR3 amino acids: CASSLRGFEDTQYF. The CDR3 DNA follows: TGTGCCAGCAGCTTAAGGGGATTCGAGGATACGCAGTATTTT. The chain couples TRBV7-2 to TRBJ2-3, with a possible D match to TRBD1 (5 bases). CDR1 and CDR2 from the germline V gene are SGHTA and FQGNSA. Trimming shortened V by 2 bases and J by 6 bases, and 12 bases separated the two germline ends. The CDR3 runs to 14 residues. The full variable domain, completed using reference TRBV7-2 and TRBJ2-3, is GAGVSQSPSNKVTEKGKDVELRCDPISGHTALYWYRQSLGQGLEFLIYFQGNSAPDKSGLPSDRFSAERTGGSVSTLTIQRTQQEDSAVYLCASSLRGFEDTQYFGPGTRLTVL.

The chain couples TRBV18 to TRBJ1-5, with TRBD1 matching 8 bases. V lost 3 bases, J lost 5 bases, and 3 bases stayed unmatched. The CDR3 contains 14 residues. Germline-derived CDR1 and CDR2 are KGHSH and LQKENI. The CDR3 loop is CASSPTGGDQPQHF. The CDR3 bases are TGTGCCAGCTCACCTACAGGGGGTGATCAGCCCCAGCATTTT.

The J gene is TRBJ1-2, the V gene TRBV2; a possible D gene is TRBD1 (5 bases). V lost 9 bases to trimming and J lost 6 bases, with 14 bases between them. The CDR3 totals 12 residues. CDR1 SNHLY and CDR2 FYNNEI come from the germline V gene. The CDR3 protein is CARQESGHGYTF. CDR3 nucleotides: TGTGCCAGACAGGAGTCGGGACATGGCTACACCTTC.

CDR3 coding DNA: TGTGCCAGCAGTTGGGGAAACGAGCAGTACTTC. Protein sequence: CASSWGNEQYF. The chain employs TRBV12-3 or TRBV12-4 and TRBJ2-7, with D unclear. The CDR3 loop spans 11 amino acids. Trimming shortened V by 4 bases and J by 5 bases, and 6 bases separated the two germline ends.

This chain uses TRBV6-5 with TRBJ1-1; D unresolved. In germline, CDR1 is MNHEY, CDR2 SVGAGI. V lost 4 bases and J lost 1, with 7 bases in between. The CDR3 has 13 amino acids. The CDR3 sequence: CASSSDWNTEAFF. The CDR3 coding sequence is TGTGCCAGCAGTTCGGACTGGAACACTGAAGCTTTCTTT.

This sequence joins TRBV6-2 or TRBV6-3 and TRBJ1-2; D is uncertain. Germline V gene lookup returns CDR1 MNHEY and CDR2 SVGEGT. The CDR3 covers 16 residues. Trimming took 6 bases from V and 1 from J, leaving 18 bases between them. The CDR3 region has the DNA TGTGCCAGCAGGGAAACCCTCTCGGTTGATAACTATGGCTACACCTTC. Translated: CASRETLSVDNYGYTF.

This clonotype was picked up a small number of times. The rearrangement joins TRBV4-3 to TRBJ2-3; TRBD2 matches at 8 bases. The CDR3 spans 16 residues. The germline CDR1 and CDR2 sequences are LGHNA and YSLEER. V gave up 5 bases and J gave up 6 bases; unmatched junction bases: 13. In DNA, the CDR3 is TGCGCCAGCAGCTACGGGGCGGCGGGGGGCCTGGATACGCAGTATTTT. Its translation: CASSYGAAGGLDTQYF.

This clonotype was seen a few times. J is TRBJ2-7 and V is TRBV5-1; D possibly uses TRBD1 or TRBD2 (5 bases each). V lost 4 bases, J lost 3 bases, and 23 bases lay in between. This CDR3 contains 17 residues. Looked up from germline, CDR1 is SGHRS and CDR2 is YFSETQ. CDR3 DNA sequence: TGCGCCAGCAGCAGGGTAGATTTTACGGGACCACTCTACGAGCAGTACTTC. Translated, it gives CASSRVDFTGPLYEQYF.

Written as DNA, the CDR3 is TGTGCCAGCAGCCGAAGGGAGGACGTCTACGAGCAGTACTTC. This codes for CASSRREDVYEQYF. The chain uses TRBV28 and TRBJ2-7; D is perhaps TRBD2 (6 bases). CDR1 is MDHEN, CDR2 SYDVKM, per germline. The CDR3 is 14 amino acids. Trimming cost V 6 bases and J 3 bases, with 15 bases left between them.

About this clonotype itself: One end of the junction is discordant with germline, which a read error may explain. The rearrangement links TRBV7-3 to TRBJ2-1, with 7 bases fitting TRBD1. Germline V lookup: CDR1 SGHTA, CDR2 FQGTGA. This CDR3 contains 16 residues. DNA of the CDR3: TGTGCCAGCAGCCCCCAAGCAGGGGGAACCTACAGTGAGCAGTTCTTC. Encoded protein: CASSPQAGGTYSEQFF.

In regard to this clonotype: The junction does not match germline at one end; this may be a read error. The chain is built from TRBV20-1 and TRBJ2-1; D unresolved. Germline V gives CDR1 DFQATT, CDR2 SNEGSKA (reference sequence). This CDR3 comprises 13 residues. CDR3: CSALHYANNEQFF. The CDR3 DNA reads as TGCAGTGCTCTACACTATGCCAACAACGAGCAGTTCTTC.